The sequence of this TCR beta chain was determined in a study of shared clonotypes between healthy human individuals. Per the germline V gene, CDR1 is SGHRS and CDR2 is YFSETQ. The CDR3 has 16 residues. The V and J ends lost 1 base and 3 bases, in that order; junction bases with no gene match: 8. Regarding this clone: What it recognizes is unknown.

Negatively enriched CD4+ T cells were divided by CD45RA into naive and memory. Study observations and caveats: An effect of sequencing depth on clonotype sharing among donors was expected. Relative to memory subsets, naive subsets generally showed larger estimated richness.

Only in-frame clones appear in the TCRdb table, and some are missing; sequencing was by immunoSEQ multiplex PCR. Of more than 2 million clones listed, 90% to 95% are singletons. Sequencing input: naive CD4+ T cells sorted from blood. The subset was: CD45RA+ positively selected. The chain carries TRBV5-1 and TRBJ2-7; TRBD1 matches at 9 bases. This TCR was recovered from a man between 18 and 35 years old in good health. The chain's CDR3 is CASSLFVGQGRYEQYF. The CDR3 coding sequence is TGCGCCAGCAGCTTGTTTGTGGGACAGGGTCGCTACGAGCAGTACTTC. The variable domain in full, completed from reference TRBV5-1 and TRBJ2-7, reads KAGVTQTPRYLIKTRGQQVTLSCSPISGHRSVSWYQQTPGQGLQFLFEYFSETQRNKGNFPGRFSGRQFSNSRSEMNVSTLELGDSALYLCASSLFVGQGRYEQYFGPGTRLTVT.